These 14 T cell receptor beta chains were all obtained from the same sample, sequenced in a study of CD8 T cells in Susac syndrome. The RNA, roughly 0.5 to 1 ug, was put through reverse transcription using random hexamers. TCRdb used MiXCR to reprocess the immunoSEQ multiplex PCR reads, holding one entry per CDR3 protein. Seen here are 300,000 or so distinct CDR3 sequences, 90% to 95% observed once, and the top ten hold about 0.07%. The source material was CD4+ T cells from PBMCs. The source is a human donor with multiple sclerosis.

The rearrangement links TRBV20-1 to TRBJ2-7; 12 positions match TRBD2. The CDR3 loop spans 17 amino acids. Trimming removed 5 bases from V and 6 bases from J; junction bases left unmatched: 17. Germline V CDR1 and CDR2: DFQATT, SNEGSKA (reference sequence). This CDR3 reads CSADGLAGRRGEGEQYF. The CDR3 DNA is TGCAGTGCTGACGGACTAGCGGGACGGCGGGGCGAGGGCGAGCAGTACTTC.

A word on this clonotype: The DNA is omitted, as the CDR3 cannot be located on it reliably, and the CDR3 follows TCRdb's listing. The chain is built from TRBV23-1 and TRBJ1-6; TRBD1, the table's D call, lacks a check against the DNA. TRBV23-1 is annotated as an ORF whose role is uncertain. A total of 14 residues make up the CDR3, ends included. The CDR3 reads CASSQSTSGHPSTF.

The rearrangement links TRBV5-4 to TRBJ2-1; D is perhaps TRBD1 or TRBD2 (5 bases each). Trimming left V 2 bases short and J 5 bases short, with 8 bases between. The germline gives CDR1 SGHNT, CDR2 YYREEE (reference sequence). This CDR3 has 13 amino acids. Here the CDR3 DNA reads TGTGCCAGCAGCTTCGAGGGGAACAATGAGCAGTTCTTC. Translation: CASSFEGNNEQFF.

The chain carries TRBV4-2 and TRBJ2-4; perhaps TRBD2 as D (5 bases). Trimming took off 1 base at V and 1 base at J, with 5 bases between the two ends. The CDR3 is made up of 14 amino acids. CDR1 and CDR2 (germline): LGHNA, YNFKEQ. CDR3 region: CASSQGGAKNIQYF. The CDR3 DNA follows: TGTGCCAGCAGCCAAGGAGGGGCCAAAAACATTCAGTACTTC.

The CDR3 region is CASSPPAGGDEQYF. DNA of the CDR3: TGTGCCAGCTCACCACCAGCAGGGGGGGACGAGCAGTACTTC. The V gene is TRBV18, the J gene TRBJ2-7; D may correspond to TRBD1 or TRBD2 (7 bases each). Per the germline V gene, CDR1 is KGHSH and CDR2 is LQKENI. Trimming removed 0 bases from V and 5 bases from J, with 11 bases in between. CDR3 size: 14 residues.

The rearrangement joins TRBV4-3 to TRBJ1-5; TRBD1 might be the D (5 bases). Germline-derived CDR1 and CDR2 are LGHNA and YSLEER. The length of the CDR3 is 13 residues. V was trimmed by 0 bases and J by 15 bases, leaving 15 bases between them. For the CDR3, the DNA is TGCGCCAGCAGCCAAGATGTCTGGGGGTGGGCGCATTTT. This sequence encodes CASSQDVWGWAHF.

This clonotype was observed a handful of times. The chain employs TRBV30 and TRBJ2-7; the match to TRBD1 covers 12 bases. The germline V gene encodes CDR1 GTSNPN and CDR2 SVGIG (reference sequence). There are 13 residues in the CDR3. With 5 bases clipped from V and 5 bases from J, the junction kept 4 bases outside the gene matches. This chain's CDR3 is CAWSGTGGNEQYF. The CDR3 bases are TGTGCCTGGTCCGGGACAGGGGGCAACGAGCAGTACTTC.

This chain uses TRBV29-1 with TRBJ2-5; possibly TRBD2 for D (6 bases). V was clipped by 3 bases and J by 5 bases, with 13 bases between them. The CDR3 loop spans 13 amino acids. The germline V gene encodes CDR1 SQVTM and CDR2 ANQGSEA. The CDR3 region is CSVDGGARETQYF. The CDR3 coding sequence is TGCAGCGTTGACGGAGGGGCGCGTGAGACCCAGTACTTC.

The chain links TRBV19 to TRBJ2-6; D unresolved. The germline V gene has CDR1 LNHDA and CDR2 SQIVND (reference sequence). The V end was cut by 4 bases, the J end by 0 bases, with 19 bases between. The CDR3 runs to 19 residues. The CDR3 loop reads CASSTLGFDTLSGANVLTF. In DNA form, the CDR3 reads TGTGCCAGTAGTACCCTAGGATTCGATACGCTCTCTGGGGCCAACGTCCTGACTTTC.

The table lists this clonotype with a count of one. V gene TRBV6-1 combines with J gene TRBJ1-5; TRBD1 is a possible D gene (6 bases). V lost 5 bases and J lost 0, with 17 bases in between. The CDR3 extends over 17 amino acids. Per germline, CDR1 MNHNS and CDR2 SASEGT. CDR3 DNA: TGTGCCAGCAGTACCCCCGGGACACCATATAGCAATCAGCCCCAGCATTTT. As protein: CASSTPGTPYSNQPQHF.

The rearrangement uses TRBV27 and TRBJ1-1; TRBD1 matches at 8 bases. J lost 4 bases, V lost 3 bases, and 7 bases had no gene match. Germline values: CDR1 MNHEY, CDR2 SMNVEV (reference sequence). The CDR3 covers 15 residues. The CDR3 DNA sequence: TGTGCCAGCAGTTTCGGACAGGGAAGGAGCACTGAAGCTTTCTTT. Amino acids: CASSFGQGRSTEAFF.

This clonotype was seen just once. V usage is TRBV3-1 and J usage is TRBJ2-7; 7 bases map to TRBD2. Per the germline V gene, CDR1 is LGHDT and CDR2 is YNNKEL (reference sequence). The CDR3 is made up of 15 amino acids. V lost 1 base and J lost 2; bases outside the gene matches: 5. CDR3 nucleotides: TGTGCCAGCAGCCAAGGTGAGGCGGGAGCCTACGAGCAGTACTTC. It encodes CASSQGEAGAYEQYF.

The chain carries TRBV5-4 and TRBJ2-3; D ambiguous. Germline loops: CDR1 SGHNT, CDR2 YYREEE (reference sequence). The germline V and J ends were trimmed by 3 bases and 0 bases, with 5 bases remaining between them. The CDR3 covers 13 residues. CDR3 sequence (DNA): TGTGCCAGCAGCTCTCTAAGCACAGATACGCAGTATTTT. Translated: CASSSLSTDTQYF.

This rearrangement joins TRBV4-1 to TRBJ2-6; 7 bases line up with TRBD1. The CDR3 sequence is 20 residues long. J lost 2 bases, V lost 1 base, and 14 bases had no gene match. Germline V gene lookup returns CDR1 MGHRA and CDR2 YSYEKL. The DNA for the CDR3 is TGCGCCAGCAGCCAAGTTCTCGCCAGGGGGTATTTGGCTGGGGCCAACGTCCTGACTTTC. Its translation: CASSQVLARGYLAGANVLTF.